What follows are 30 T cell receptor beta chains derived from one specimen sequenced in a study of Ad26.COV2.S vaccination and SARS-CoV-2 variants. Assay used: immunoSEQ multiplex PCR; TCRdb lists only in-frame clones, some missing. The sample carries about 350,000 clones, about 90% recorded once. The sample consisted of peripheral blood, taken after recovery from COVID-19. The receptors shown here come from a human donor who had recovered from COVID-19.

This chain uses TRBV6-2 or TRBV6-3 with TRBJ1-1; TRBD1 agrees at 9 bases. J was trimmed by 1 base and V by 5 bases; bases with no gene match: 5. Germline lookup yields CDR1 MNHEY and CDR2 SVGEGT. CDR3 length: 15 amino acids. CDR3 sequence: CASSTGGAGNTEAFF. The CDR3 nucleotides read TGTGCCAGCAGTACAGGGGGCGCAGGGAACACTGAAGCTTTCTTT.

The V and J genes are TRBV28 and TRBJ2-7, with a weak D call TRBD2 (5 bases). Germline V lookup: CDR1 MDHEN, CDR2 SYDVKM. CDR3 length equals 14 residues. The V gene lost 2 bases and the J gene lost 6 bases, with 14 bases spanning the gap. CDR3 in amino acids: CASSLRVARAEQYF. CDR3 sequence (DNA): TGTGCCAGCAGTTTAAGGGTAGCGCGGGCCGAGCAGTACTTC.

This chain links TRBV25-1 with TRBJ1-6; no definite D call. The CDR3 runs to 13 residues. Between the trimmed V and J ends, which lost 7 bases and 7 bases, there was a span of 11 bases. Germline lookup yields CDR1 MGHDK and CDR2 SYGVNS. CDR3 in DNA: TGTGCCAGCACCCCGGGTGCGAATTCACCCCTCCACTTT. Its translation is CASTPGANSPLHF.

This sequence joins TRBV4-1 and TRBJ2-3; D might be TRBD2 (6 bases). Germline V gene lookup returns CDR1 MGHRA and CDR2 YSYEKL. This CDR3 has 16 amino acids. V lost 1 base and J 0 bases, leaving 11 bases between the germline ends. The CDR3 DNA follows: TGCGCCAGCAGCCAAGTCTTCCGGGGGAGCACAGATACGCAGTATTTT. It yields the protein CASSQVFRGSTDTQYF.

The J gene is TRBJ1-2, the V gene TRBV4-3; no reliable D call. V was clipped by 0 bases and J by 7 bases, with 15 bases between them. The germline CDR1 and CDR2 sequences are LGHNA and YSLEER. The CDR3 has 15 amino acids. Written as DNA, the CDR3 is TGCGCCAGCAGCCAAGAAATTAGACTGTGGAGTGGCTACACCTTC. Its translation: CASSQEIRLWSGYTF.

The CDR3 region has the DNA TGCGCCAGCAGAGAGGGACTAGCCAGCTCCTACGAGCAGTACTTC. This encodes CASREGLASSYEQYF. V gene TRBV5-1 combines with J gene TRBJ2-7, with 9 bases aligning to TRBD2. The CDR3 has 15 residues. Germline CDR1 and CDR2: SGHRS and YFSETQ. The trim removed 5 bases at V and 0 bases at J, leaving 6 bases unmatched.

This chain links TRBV9 with TRBJ1-1; unclear D gene. The CDR3 runs 12 residues. Trimming stripped 3 bases from V and 5 bases from J, with 8 bases between. CDR1 is SGDLS and CDR2 is YYNGEE in the germline V gene. CDR3 loop: CASSALGTEAFF. The DNA for the CDR3 is TGTGCCAGCAGCGCCCTGGGAACTGAAGCTTTCTTT.

This clone has ten or more counts. This chain uses TRBV6-1 with TRBJ2-5, with 9 nucleotides matching TRBD2. V lost 1 base and J lost 1; bases outside the gene matches: 1. The CDR3 has 15 amino acids. Germline V gene sequence: CDR1 MNHNS, CDR2 SASEGT. This CDR3 reads CASSEEAGGQETQYF. The CDR3 DNA is TGTGCCAGCAGTGAAGAAGCGGGGGGCCAAGAGACCCAGTACTTC.

This chain links TRBV7-9 with TRBJ1-3; D uncertain. Germline CDR1 and CDR2: SEHNR and FQNEAQ (reference sequence). Trimming removed 2 bases at V and 0 bases at J, with 20 bases between. The CDR3 is made up of 19 amino acids. The CDR3 loop reads CASSLIGARQLPSGNTIYF. The CDR3 nucleotides are TGTGCCAGCAGCTTAATAGGCGCGCGGCAGTTGCCCTCTGGAAACACCATATATTTT.

The rearrangement joins TRBV9 to TRBJ2-1, with 8 bases fitting TRBD1. The CDR3 contains 15 residues. V gave up 3 bases and J gave up 3 bases; unmatched junction bases: 5. Germline V gene data show CDR1 as SGDLS and CDR2 as YYNGEE. The CDR3 sequence: CASSADRGDYNEQFF. In nucleotides, the CDR3 is TGTGCCAGCAGCGCCGACAGGGGCGACTACAATGAGCAGTTCTTC.

The CDR3 DNA reads TGTGCCAGCAGTCAAAGAAGCAATCAGCCCCAGCATTTT. Translated: CASSQRSNQPQHF. The chain has TRBV6-5 and TRBJ1-5; the D is unclear. Deletions cut 5 bases from V and 1 base from J, with 6 bases between. The CDR3 length is 13 residues. Per germline, CDR1 MNHEY and CDR2 SVGAGI.

The chain combines TRBV6-4 with TRBJ2-3, with D possibly matching TRBD2 (6 bases). Germline loops: CDR1 MRHNA, CDR2 SNTAGT. This CDR3 is built from 15 residues. The V end was cut by 2 bases, the J end by 6 bases, with 15 bases between. Here the CDR3 DNA reads TGTGCCAGCAGTGACAAGGGTGGTAGCGGCGATACGCAGTATTTT. Its protein is CASSDKGGSGDTQYF.

V gene TRBV7-9 combines with J gene TRBJ2-1, with D uncertain. Trimming took 2 bases from V and 5 from J, leaving 13 bases between them. Germline V gene lookup returns CDR1 SEHNR and CDR2 FQNEAQ (reference sequence). The CDR3 extends over 15 amino acids. The CDR3 protein is CASSLWSGGHNEQFF. The CDR3, as DNA: TGTGCCAGCAGCTTATGGTCGGGTGGGCACAATGAGCAGTTCTTC.

This clone appeared a few times. The chain uses TRBV7-8 and TRBJ2-5; no firm D call. The CDR3 length is 14 residues. Germline V gene lookup returns CDR1 SGHVS and CDR2 FQNEAQ. Deletions cut 5 bases from V and 0 bases from J, with 10 bases between. The CDR3 DNA is TGTGCCAGCAGCGCTAACCCGTACCAAGAGACCCAGTACTTC. This encodes CASSANPYQETQYF.

This clone is a singleton in its sample. This chain links TRBV7-9 with TRBJ1-2; no firm D call. The V gene's germline CDR1 is SEHNR and CDR2 FQNEAQ (reference sequence). This CDR3 is built from 13 residues. V was cut by 5 bases and J by 7 bases, with 14 bases left in between. CDR3 loop: CASSPSESRGYTF. CDR3 bases: TGTGCCAGCAGCCCCTCCGAGTCCCGTGGCTACACCTTC.

This clone has a single count. The chain is built from TRBV5-6 and TRBJ2-3; 10 bases match TRBD2. The CDR3 is made up of 17 amino acids. Germline CDR1 reads SGHDT; CDR2 reads YYEEEE. The V and J ends lost 1 base and 5 bases, in that order; junction bases with no gene match: 10. The CDR3 nucleotides are TGTGCCAGCAGCTTGAAAGCGGGGGGGCCTTCGGGAGATACGCAGTATTTT. Translating gives CASSLKAGGPSGDTQYF. The whole variable domain, remainder taken from reference TRBV5-6 and TRBJ2-3, is DAGVTQSPTHLIKTRGQQVTLRCSPKSGHDTVSWYQQALGQGPQFIFQYYEEEERQRGNFPDRFSGHQFPNYSSELNVNALLLGDSALYLCASSLKAGGPSGDTQYFGPGTRLTVL.

The chain couples TRBV5-5 to TRBJ1-2; 8 bases align to TRBD1. Germline V gene sequence: CDR1 SGHKS, CDR2 YYEKEE (reference sequence). Germline trimming cut 5 bases from V and 6 bases from J; bases unmatched to any gene: 9. The CDR3 sequence is 14 residues long. The CDR3 here is CASSPFRQGHGYTF. CDR3 DNA sequence: TGTGCCAGCAGTCCTTTCCGACAGGGGCATGGCTACACCTTC.

This sequence joins TRBV10-3 and TRBJ1-3; TRBD1 aligns across 9 bases. Trimming cost V 10 bases and J 3 bases; bases outside gene matches: 10. This CDR3 region has 15 residues. Germline loops: CDR1 ENHRY, CDR2 SYGVKD. The CDR3 loop reads CATNTGTGFGNTIYF. In nucleotides, the CDR3 is TGTGCCACCAATACCGGGACAGGGTTTGGAAACACCATATATTTT.

The chain joins TRBV7-2 to TRBJ1-5, with D perhaps matching TRBD1 (5 bases). The germline V and J ends were trimmed by 7 bases and 4 bases, with 14 bases remaining between them. This CDR3 is built from 14 residues. Per the germline V gene, CDR1 is SGHTA and CDR2 is FQGNSA. The CDR3 loop reads CASTLGPGNQPQHF. The CDR3 region has the DNA TGTGCCAGCACCCTGGGACCGGGTAATCAGCCCCAGCATTTT.

The CDR3 is CASSQVGYYGYTF. Here the CDR3 DNA reads TGTGCCAGCAGCCAAGTGGGGTACTATGGCTACACCTTC. The chain links TRBV14 to TRBJ1-2; D is undetermined. CDR1 SGHDN and CDR2 FVKESK come from the germline V gene. Deletions cut 1 base from V and 3 bases from J, with 6 bases between. The CDR3 is made up of 13 amino acids.

This chain joins TRBV25-1 and TRBJ1-1; no firm D call. The CDR3 loop spans 12 amino acids. The germline CDR1 and CDR2 sequences are MGHDK and SYGVNS. The V and J ends lost 4 bases and 2 bases respectively, with 5 bases between them. CDR3 amino acids: CASSGQNTEAFF. The CDR3 DNA is TGTGCCAGCAGTGGTCAAAACACTGAAGCTTTCTTT. The entire variable domain, with the rest obtained from reference TRBV25-1 and TRBJ1-1, is as follows: EADIYQTPRYLVIGTGKKITLECSQTMGHDKMYWYQQDPGMELHLIHYSYGVNSTEKGDLSSESTVSRIRTEHFPLTLESARPSHTSQYLCASSGQNTEAFFGQGTRLTVV.

The chain recombines TRBV14 with TRBJ1-3; no clear D. The V gene's germline CDR1 is SGHDN and CDR2 FVKESK. Trimming removed 0 bases at V and 8 bases at J, with 11 bases between. This CDR3 has 14 amino acids. CDR3 protein: CASSQDWEGDTIYF. The CDR3 region has the DNA TGTGCCAGCAGCCAAGATTGGGAGGGCGACACCATATATTTT.

The chain has TRBV3-1 (or the pseudogene TRBV3-2) and TRBJ2-3; TRBD2 matches 7 bases. Unmatched junction bases numbered 7, after V lost 3 bases and J lost 4 bases. CDR1 and CDR2 (germline): LGHDT, YNNKEL (reference sequence). This CDR3 comprises 15 residues. The CDR3 DNA reads as TGTGCCAGCAGCCATCGATCGGGGGGAGCAGATACGCAGTATTTT. As protein: CASSHRSGGADTQYF.

This chain joins TRBV10-3 and TRBJ1-1, with 8 nucleotides matching TRBD1. After removal of 3 bases from V and 5 bases from J, the junction contained 8 bases not matched to a gene. The CDR3 runs 15 residues. CDR1 and CDR2 (germline): ENHRY, SYGVKD. The CDR3 nucleotides are TGTGCCATCAGTGACCCGGACAGGGTAGAAACTGAAGCTTTCTTT. Translating gives CAISDPDRVETEAFF.

This chain connects TRBV6-5 to TRBJ2-7; possibly TRBD1 for D (6 bases). Per the germline V gene, CDR1 is MNHEY and CDR2 is SVGAGI. This CDR3 contains 13 residues. V was shortened by 8 bases and J by 2 bases, with 13 bases between the two germline ends. CDR3 region: CASRRDIPYEQYF. Written as DNA, the CDR3 is TGTGCCAGCCGCCGGGACATTCCCTACGAGCAGTACTTC.

V and J are TRBV27 and TRBJ2-1; D not certain. In germline, CDR1 is MNHEY, CDR2 SMNVEV (reference sequence). Trimming shortened V by 2 bases and J by 0 bases, and 5 bases separated the two germline ends. The CDR3 is 14 amino acids. The CDR3 sequence: CASSLLSSYNEQFF. CDR3 DNA sequence: TGTGCCAGCAGTTTACTAAGCTCCTACAATGAGCAGTTCTTC.

The gene calls are TRBV2 and TRBJ2-7; D unresolved. The V and J ends lost 3 bases and 0 bases respectively, with 6 bases between them. The CDR3 is 13 residues long. Germline V gene data show CDR1 as SNHLY and CDR2 as FYNNEI. The CDR3 DNA is TGTGCCAGCAGTGACGAGAGCTCCTACGAGCAGTACTTC. This encodes CASSDESSYEQYF.

The chain has TRBV7-2 and TRBJ1-2; TRBD1 agrees at 8 bases. J was trimmed by 2 bases and V by 1 base; bases with no gene match: 6. Germline V gene lookup returns CDR1 SGHTA and CDR2 FQGNSA. The CDR3 is 16 amino acids. CDR3 in amino acids: CASSLDPAGGNYGYTF. In DNA, the CDR3 is TGTGCCAGCAGCTTAGACCCCGCAGGGGGCAACTATGGCTACACCTTC.

The CDR3 DNA reads as TGTGCCAGCAGCTTCAGGACAGTGGCCTGTGGCTACACCTTC. Translation: CASSFRTVACGYTF. The chain couples TRBV12-1 to TRBJ1-2; the table's TRBD1 call for D was not verified on the DNA. TRBV12-1 is a pseudogene locus. The CDR3 is 14 residues long.

V and J are TRBV5-1 and TRBJ2-3, with 7 bases aligning to TRBD1. This CDR3 is built from 15 residues. The germline CDR1 and CDR2 sequences are SGHRS and YFSETQ. The J segment lost 3 bases and the V segment lost 4 bases, leaving 8 bases of the junction unmatched. The CDR3 is CASSRQGISTDTQYF. The DNA of the CDR3 is TGCGCCAGCAGCCGACAGGGTATCAGTACAGATACGCAGTATTTT.